Following are 22 T cell receptor beta chains from one sample sequenced in a study of CD8 T cells in Susac syndrome. After extraction with the RNeasy kit, about 0.5 to 1 ug of the RNA was reverse transcribed using random hexamers. Each CDR3 protein is one row after TCRdb ran MiXCR on the immunoSEQ multiplex PCR reads. The table has about 290,000 distinct CDR3 sequences, 89% seen once. Sequenced sample: CD8+ T cells from PBMCs. The receptors derive from a human donor with multiple sclerosis.

This rearrangement joins TRBV5-1 to TRBJ2-1; 7 bases agree with TRBD2. From germline, CDR1 is SGHRS and CDR2 YFSETQ. Trimming at V came to 1 base and at J to 10 bases, leaving 5 bases not matched to a gene. The CDR3 extends over 13 amino acids. The CDR3 loop is CASSLMGEGEQFF. The DNA for the CDR3 is TGCGCCAGCAGCTTGATGGGGGAGGGCGAGCAGTTCTTC. Supplemented by reference TRBV5-1 and TRBJ2-1, the full variable domain reads KAGVTQTPRYLIKTRGQQVTLSCSPISGHRSVSWYQQTPGQGLQFLFEYFSETQRNKGNFPGRFSGRQFSNSRSEMNVSTLELGDSALYLCASSLMGEGEQFFGPGTRLTVL.

The chain is built from TRBV27 and TRBJ2-4; 7 nucleotides match TRBD2. The CDR3 totals 15 residues. The junction had 11 bases not matched to a gene; V was cut back by 5 bases and J by 7 bases. Germline CDR1 and CDR2: MNHEY and SMNVEV (reference sequence). CDR3 amino acids: CASSQSSGEGNIQYF. Written as DNA, the CDR3 is TGTGCCAGCAGTCAGAGTAGTGGGGAGGGGAACATTCAGTACTTC.

The chain joins TRBV28 to TRBJ1-2, with 10 nucleotides matching TRBD1. CDR3 length: 15 amino acids. Germline V gene data show CDR1 as MDHEN and CDR2 as SYDVKM. V shed 5 bases and J 9 bases; nucleotides not matched to a gene: 12. CDR3 DNA sequence: TGTGCCAGCAGTCGCCCCCGGACAGGGGGAACGAGCTACACCTTC. Amino acids: CASSRPRTGGTSYTF.

This clonotype was detected a few times. The V and J genes are TRBV19 and TRBJ2-1; no reliable D call. This CDR3 contains 13 residues. The V gene's germline CDR1 is LNHDA and CDR2 SQIVND (reference sequence). The V end lost 5 bases, the J end lost 3 bases, and 8 bases lay between the germline ends. The DNA for the CDR3 is TGTGCCAGTAGTTCGGATGGCTACAATGAGCAGTTCTTC. It codes for CASSSDGYNEQFF.

The CDR3 nucleotides read TGTGCCAGCAACACACCGGGAGGGCCTGGCAATGAGCAGTTCTTC. It specifies CASNTPGGPGNEQFF. The J gene is TRBJ2-1, the V gene TRBV9, with 8 bases that match TRBD2. CDR1 and CDR2 (germline): SGDLS, YYNGEE. This CDR3 is 15 amino acids long. With 6 bases clipped from V and 6 bases from J, the junction kept 11 bases outside the gene matches.

V and J are TRBV14 and TRBJ2-7; no clear D. Per germline, CDR1 SGHDN and CDR2 FVKESK. Trimming left V 1 base short and J 1 base short, with 8 bases between. The CDR3 spans 14 residues. The DNA for the CDR3 is TGTGCCAGCAGCCAAGTCGGGCAGTCCTACGAGCAGTACTTC. It yields the protein CASSQVGQSYEQYF.

The genes are TRBV7-9 and TRBJ2-7; a possible D gene is TRBD1 (5 bases). The germline gives CDR1 SEHNR, CDR2 FQNEAQ (reference sequence). Trimming shortened V by 1 base and J by 2 bases, and 15 bases separated the two germline ends. The CDR3 extends over 16 amino acids. In DNA, the CDR3 is TGTGCCAGCAGCTTAGAAGGGGTCGGCTACCCCTACGAGCAGTACTTC. It specifies CASSLEGVGYPYEQYF.

The CDR3 nucleotides are TGTGCCAGCAGCCAACGGGCCCTTCAAGACATTCAGTACTTC. Its protein product is CASSQRALQDIQYF. The chain recombines TRBV4-2 with TRBJ2-4; D unresolved. Trimming shortened V by 2 bases and J by 8 bases, and 13 bases separated the two germline ends. CDR3 length: 14 amino acids. Per germline, CDR1 LGHNA and CDR2 YNFKEQ.

The V and J genes are TRBV5-5 and TRBJ2-5; weak D call: TRBD1 (5 bases). Germline values: CDR1 SGHKS, CDR2 YYEKEE (reference sequence). The CDR3 contains 15 residues. The V and J ends lost 0 bases and 1 base respectively, with 10 bases between them. CDR3 nucleotide sequence: TGTGCCAGCAGCTTGGTAGGGGCCGTCCAAGAGACCCAGTACTTC. Translation gives CASSLVGAVQETQYF.

In this sample, this clonotype turned up a few times. The chain recombines TRBV7-2 with TRBJ2-1, with D perhaps matching TRBD2 (5 bases). The CDR3 sequence is 14 residues long. Per the germline V gene, CDR1 is SGHTA and CDR2 is FQGNSA. V lost 5 bases to trimming and J lost 7 bases, with 15 bases between them. The CDR3 nucleotides are TGTGCCAGCAGCAGCTTTTCGACGGGAAATGAGCAGTTCTTC. Translated, it gives CASSSFSTGNEQFF.

V is TRBV28 and J is TRBJ2-3, with D unresolved. This CDR3 spans 13 amino acids. The V end lost 3 bases, the J end lost 4 bases, and 8 bases lay between the germline ends. CDR1 is MDHEN, CDR2 SYDVKM, per germline. The CDR3 spells CASSFGSPDTQYF. CDR3 coding DNA: TGTGCCAGCAGTTTCGGCTCTCCAGATACGCAGTATTTT.

The V and J genes are TRBV2 and TRBJ2-7, with D possibly matching TRBD1 (6 bases). The CDR3 length is 14 residues. Germline values: CDR1 SNHLY, CDR2 FYNNEI. Trimming pared 7 bases from V and 2 bases from J, leaving 15 bases between. CDR3 protein: CASKRTVLAYEQYF. The CDR3 DNA sequence: TGTGCCAGCAAGAGGACAGTCCTTGCCTACGAGCAGTACTTC.

This rearrangement joins TRBV9 to TRBJ1-2, with D unclear. The CDR3 runs to 15 residues. CDR1 is SGDLS and CDR2 is YYNGEE in the germline V gene. Trimming shortened V by 3 bases and J by 2 bases, and 14 bases separated the two germline ends. The CDR3 bases are TGTGCCAGCAGCGGACGATCCGGGGAGAACTATGGCTACACCTTC. Translating gives CASSGRSGENYGYTF.

The chain employs TRBV9 and TRBJ2-2, with a weak D call TRBD2 (5 bases). The CDR3 consists of 13 residues. Germline loops: CDR1 SGDLS, CDR2 YYNGEE. V lost 2 bases, J lost 5 bases, and 7 bases lay in between. The CDR3 sequence is CASSVLATGELFF. The CDR3 DNA follows: TGTGCCAGCAGCGTTTTAGCGACCGGGGAGCTGTTTTTT. The full variable domain, its missing parts supplied by reference TRBV9 and TRBJ2-2, is DSGVTQTPKHLITATGQRVTLRCSPRSGDLSVYWYQQSLDQGLQFLIQYYNGEERAKGNILERFSAQQFPDLHSELNLSSLELGDSALYFCASSVLATGELFFGEGSRLTVL.

This chain connects TRBV9 to TRBJ2-3; TRBD2 agrees at 7 bases. The CDR3 length is 17 residues. Trimming at V came to 3 bases and at J to 3 bases, leaving 13 bases not matched to a gene. Germline assignment: CDR1 SGDLS and CDR2 YYNGEE. Here the CDR3 DNA reads TGTGCCAGCAGCGCGAGCGGGACGTCCTCCGGGACAGATACGCAGTATTTT. It yields the protein CASSASGTSSGTDTQYF.

This clonotype appeared once. This chain joins TRBV28 and TRBJ2-2, with a possible D match to TRBD1 (5 bases). The CDR3 spans 13 residues. With 9 bases removed from V and 1 base from J, the gap between germline ends came to 9 bases. Germline CDR1 reads MDHEN; CDR2 reads SYDVKM. This CDR3 is CASRGKNTGELFF. In DNA form, the CDR3 reads TGTGCCAGTAGGGGAAAGAACACCGGGGAGCTGTTTTTT. The variable domain in full, completed from reference TRBV28 and TRBJ2-2, reads DVKVTQSSRYLVKRTGEKVFLECVQDMDHENMFWYRQDPGLGLRLIYFSYDVKMKEKGDIPEGYSVSREKKERFSLILESASTNQTSMYLCASRGKNTGELFFGEGSRLTVL.

The CDR3 sequence: CASSQDWGPDTQYF. The DNA of the CDR3 is TGCGCCAGCAGCCAAGATTGGGGACCAGATACGCAGTATTTT. This chain joins TRBV4-3 and TRBJ2-3; D might be TRBD1 or TRBD2, each matching 5 bases. Trimming took 0 bases from V and 4 from J, leaving 8 bases between them. The CDR3 covers 14 residues. The germline gives CDR1 LGHNA, CDR2 YSLEER.

The V and J genes are TRBV12-3 or TRBV12-4 and TRBJ2-7; 14 bases fit TRBD2. The V and J ends lost 6 bases and 2 bases, in that order; junction bases with no gene match: 12. This CDR3 has 18 amino acids. DNA for the CDR3: TGTGCCAGCAGCCAACCAGGACTAGCGGGAGGCGATCCCTACGAGCAGTACTTC. Its translation is CASSQPGLAGGDPYEQYF.

The chain joins TRBV29-1 to TRBJ1-5; D gene unclear. Germline CDR1 reads SQVTM; CDR2 reads ANQGSEA. The CDR3 consists of 12 residues. Trimming cost V 7 bases and J 3 bases, with 10 bases left between them. The CDR3 nucleotides read TGCAGCGCTCTTACCCCCAATCAGCCCCAGCATTTT. It specifies CSALTPNQPQHF. The full variable domain, with the rest looked up from reference TRBV29-1 and TRBJ1-5, is SAVISQKPSRDICQRGTSLTIQCQVDSQVTMMFWYRQQPGQSLTLIATANQGSEATYESGFVIDKFPISRPNLTFSTLTVSNMSPEDSSIYLCSALTPNQPQHFGDGTRLSIL.

The rearrangement links TRBV7-9 to TRBJ1-2, with D unresolved. V shed 5 bases and J shed 7 bases, with 20 bases lying between them. CDR3 length: 15 amino acids. CDR1 is SEHNR and CDR2 is FQNEAQ in the germline V gene (reference sequence). The CDR3 nucleotides read TGTGCCAGCAGCCCTTCCGGTGTTATATTTGGTGGCTACACCTTC. This gives the protein CASSPSGVIFGGYTF.

This chain joins TRBV15 and TRBJ2-7, with TRBD2 as a possible D gene (6 bases). CDR1 and CDR2 (germline): LNHNV, YYDKDF (reference sequence). The CDR3 is made up of 13 amino acids. Trimming left V 6 bases short and J 2 bases short, with 11 bases between. The DNA of the CDR3 is TGTGCCACCAGGCCGGGACTCACCTACGAGCAGTACTTC. This translates into CATRPGLTYEQYF.

The rearrangement uses TRBV5-6 and TRBJ1-1; the D gene is possibly TRBD1 (6 bases). CDR3 length equals 13 residues. Trimming took 5 bases from V and 6 from J, leaving 14 bases between them. Germline values: CDR1 SGHDT, CDR2 YYEEEE. The CDR3 bases are TGTGCCAGCAGTGCGGGGGCGAGTCCTGAAGCTTTCTTT. It is translated as CASSAGASPEAFF.